The present entry profiles one TCR beta chain with its context. Antigen unknown. V was cut by 2 bases and J by 9 bases, with 11 bases left in between. The V gene's germline CDR1 is LGHDT and CDR2 YNNKEL (reference sequence). This CDR3 contains 13 residues. Template switching added a universal primer binding site, and final cDNA carried unique molecular identifiers. TCRdb recomputed calls from the 5' RACE reads with MiXCR, one row per CDR3 protein. The sample includes a few hundred thousand distinct CDR3 sequences, less than 20% of them seen just once. The source of the sample is a study of identical twins. Study results and caveats: A lower insertion count was a feature of abundant cord blood beta clonotypes, with no such feature in memory repertoires. Donors were not followed over many years; analysis was cross-sectional.

Source material: naive T cells sorted from blood. The chain is built from TRBV3-1 and TRBJ2-1, with D possibly matching TRBD1 (6 bases). This sequence originates from a man between 50 and 59 years old in good health. The chain's CDR3 is CASSQFQGSEQFF. The CDR3 bases are TGTGCCAGCAGCCAATTTCAGGGGTCTGAGCAGTTCTTC.